This TCR beta chain was sequenced in a study of T cells in Graves' hyperthyroidism and ophthalmopathy. On the study more broadly: At initial diagnosis, before any treatment had begun, peripheral blood was obtained.

The study, taken as a whole, reports: Most expanded thyroid clonotypes above 0.001 recurred in blood.

Fresh 10 ml peripheral blood yielded PBMCs. The investigators amplified TCR beta CDR3 regions from RNA transcripts. The HTBI primer set drove a first-round RT-PCR of the TCR CDR3. TCRdb re-called the multiplex PCR reads with MiXCR, one entry per CDR3 protein. Of more than 550,000 distinct CDR3 sequences listed, approximately 15% were seen once; the top ten hold 15% to 19%. To note about this clonotype: Its cognate antigen is unknown.

This CDR3 has 16 residues. Trimming cost V 3 bases and J 6 bases; bases outside gene matches: 10. Germline CDR1 is MDHEN and CDR2 is SYDVKM. Sample: blood. The chain employs TRBV28 and TRBJ2-5; 10 bases line up with TRBD2. The clonotype was recovered from a man aged 45-60 years with Graves' hyperthyroidism. CDR3 coding DNA: TGTGCCAGCAGTTTGGCGGCTAGCGGGAGTGGGAAGACCCAGTACTTC. Its translation: CASSLAASGSGKTQYF.